This is a list of T cell receptor beta chains from one sample in a study of CD8 T cells in ankylosing spondylitis. MiXCR, applied by TCRdb to the 5' RACE reads, yields one record per CDR3 protein. Among around 480,000 distinct CDR3 sequences, 17% were seen once, and the ten largest hold 0.95% to 1.1%. Sequencing was carried out using blood, either unsorted or a sorted T cell fraction (not recorded which). These receptors came from a male donor with ankylosing spondylitis. The CDR3 runs from the conserved cysteine through the conserved F or W. The D gene is left open where the match is weak. The size entry is marked missing in some rows and otherwise reads once, few, many or a size class.

CAISDGTLSSYEQYF	TGTGCCATCAGTGACGGGACGCTGAGCTCCTACGAGCAGTACTTC	15	-	-	TRBJ2-7	TRBV10-3
CASSSPLWGEAFF	TGTGCCAGCAGTTCCCCCCTGTGGGGTGAAGCTTTCTTT	13	-	-	TRBJ1-1	TRBV6-5
CASSPRDRGRAPHPQPQHF	TGTGCCAGCAGCCCCCGGGACCGAGGGCGCGCGCCCCATCCTCAGCCCCAGCATTTT	19	-	-	TRBJ1-5	TRBV3-1
CASSLAVDSYSNQPQHF	TGTGCCAGCAGCTTAGCGGTGGACAGCTATAGCAATCAGCCCCAGCATTTT	17	few	-	TRBJ1-5	TRBV7-8
CASAGVQGSYEQYF	TGTGCCAGCGCTGGTGTACAGGGCTCCTACGAGCAGTACTTC	14	few	-	TRBJ2-7	TRBV6-1
CSAGIAGGRDNEQFF	TGCAGTGCTGGAATAGCGGGAGGGAGAGACAATGAGCAGTTCTTC	15	-	TRBD2	TRBJ2-1	TRBV20-1
CSAEFGLPSYEQYF	TGCAGTGCGGAGTTTGGACTACCTTCCTACGAGCAGTACTTC	14	few	-	TRBJ2-7	TRBV20-1
CASSSRGEGSGRITDTQYF	TGTGCCAGCAGCTCCCGTGGGGAGGGTAGCGGGCGGATCACAGATACGCAGTATTTT	19	-	TRBD2	TRBJ2-3	TRBV11-2
CASSLGRTNSPLHF	TGTGCCAGCAGTTTAGGACGGACAAATTCACCCCTCCACTTT	14	-	-	TRBJ1-6	TRBV12-3/TRBV12-4
CAWKDRVNTEAFF	TGTGCCTGGAAGGACAGGGTGAACACTGAAGCTTTCTTT	13	few	TRBD1	TRBJ1-1	TRBV30
CAWRLAKNIQYF	TGTGCCTGGAGACTAGCCAAAAACATTCAGTACTTC	12	-	-	TRBJ2-4	TRBV30
CASSWGRTSGGRDTQYF	TGTGCCAGCAGCTGGGGTCGGACTAGCGGGGGTAGAGATACGCAGTATTTT	17	few	TRBD2	TRBJ2-3	TRBV6-1
CASSGNSGGGYNEQFF	TGTGCCAGCAGCGGTAACAGCGGGGGGGGCTACAATGAGCAGTTCTTC	16	-	TRBD2	TRBJ2-1	TRBV9
CASRIRDRGRSPLHF	TGCGCCAGCAGGATCCGGGACAGGGGAAGGTCACCCCTCCACTTT	15	-	TRBD1	TRBJ1-6	TRBV5-1
CSARYSGNTIYF	TGCAGTGCTAGGTACTCTGGAAACACCATATATTTT	12	-	-	TRBJ1-3	TRBV20-1
CAWSPSNQPQHF	TGTGCCTGGAGCCCTAGCAATCAGCCCCAGCATTTT	12	-	-	TRBJ1-5	TRBV30
CASSKPGTPSTEAFF	TGTGCCAGCAGCAAACCCGGGACACCGAGTACTGAAGCTTTCTTT	15	few	-	TRBJ1-1	TRBV21-1
CASSLEGYLDTQYF	TGTGCCAGCAGCTTGGAGGGTTACCTAGATACGCAGTATTTT	14	few	-	TRBJ2-3	TRBV7-6
CSATLPGGRNQETQYF	TGCAGTGCTACCCTCCCCGGGGGCCGGAACCAAGAGACCCAGTACTTC	16	few	-	TRBJ2-5	TRBV20-1
CSAAGTGVSDTQYF	TGCAGTGCTGCCGGGACAGGGGTCTCAGATACGCAGTATTTT	14	many	TRBD1	TRBJ2-3	TRBV20-1
CASSLRVGVQSDTQYF	TGTGCCAGCAGCTTAAGGGTAGGGGTGCAGTCAGATACGCAGTATTTT	16	few	-	TRBJ2-3	TRBV7-8
CATLGQGSYNEQFF	TGTGCCACCCTAGGGCAGGGGTCCTACAATGAGCAGTTCTTC	14	few	-	TRBJ2-1	TRBV19
CSASGIGTALSYEQYF	TGCAGTGCTAGCGGAATCGGGACAGCCTTATCCTACGAGCAGTACTTC	16	-	TRBD1	TRBJ2-7	TRBV20-1
CASSVPGTGKYNEQFF	TGTGCCAGCAGTGTCCCCGGGACAGGGAAATACAATGAGCAGTTCTTC	16	few	TRBD1	TRBJ2-1	TRBV28
CASSQQGSSYNEQFF	TGTGCCAGCAGTCAACAGGGGAGCTCCTACAATGAGCAGTTCTTC	15	few	TRBD1	TRBJ2-1	TRBV6-1
CSAKGLVDTEAFF	TGCAGTGCCAAGGGACTGGTCGACACTGAAGCTTTCTTT	13	-	-	TRBJ1-1	TRBV20-1
CASSIDLRAEQYF	TGTGCCAGTAGTATAGATTTAAGGGCCGAGCAGTACTTC	13	-	-	TRBJ2-7	TRBV19
CASRQGRGAGGLIVPSYEQYF	TGTGCCAGCAGACAAGGTCGGGGAGCGGGAGGGTTGATCGTACCCTCCTACGAGCAGTACTTC	21	many	TRBD2	TRBJ2-7	TRBV6-2/TRBV6-3
CASSVTGARTEAFF	TGTGCCAGCAGTGTAACAGGGGCGAGGACTGAAGCTTTCTTT	14	few	TRBD1	TRBJ1-1	TRBV25-1
CSARRGLALETQYF	TGCAGTGCTAGACGTGGACTAGCTTTGGAGACCCAGTACTTC	14	-	TRBD2	TRBJ2-5	TRBV20-1
CASSFREGNWETQYF	TGTGCCAGCAGCTTCCGCGAGGGGAATTGGGAGACCCAGTACTTC	15	few	-	TRBJ2-5	TRBV7-2
CASSYGTGKTYEQYF	TGTGCCAGCAGCTACGGGACAGGGAAAACCTACGAGCAGTACTTC	15	many	TRBD1	TRBJ2-7	TRBV7-9
CASKAASGSENGELFF	TGTGCCAGCAAGGCGGCTAGCGGGAGTGAGAACGGGGAGCTGTTTTTT	16	-	TRBD2	TRBJ2-2	TRBV2
CASNLDRAGNQPQHF	TGTGCCAGCAATCTAGACAGGGCGGGGAATCAGCCCCAGCATTTT	15	-	TRBD1	TRBJ1-5	TRBV6-1
CASNETGGSYEQYF	TGTGCCAGCAATGAGACAGGGGGGTCCTACGAGCAGTACTTC	14	-	TRBD1	TRBJ2-7	TRBV12-3/TRBV12-4